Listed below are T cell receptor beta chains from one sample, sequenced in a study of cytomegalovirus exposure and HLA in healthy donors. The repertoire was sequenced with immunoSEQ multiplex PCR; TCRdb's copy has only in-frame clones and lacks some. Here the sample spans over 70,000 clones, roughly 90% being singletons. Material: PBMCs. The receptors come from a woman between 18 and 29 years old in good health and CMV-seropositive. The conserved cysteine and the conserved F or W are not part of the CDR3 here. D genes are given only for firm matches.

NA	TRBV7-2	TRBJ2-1	ASSLQRGGGI
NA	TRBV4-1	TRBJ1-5	ASSQVGNQPQH
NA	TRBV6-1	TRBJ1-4	ASRLTPATNEKLF
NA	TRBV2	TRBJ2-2	ASSEDGSGELF
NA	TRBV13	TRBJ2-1	ASSSTGRRDEQF
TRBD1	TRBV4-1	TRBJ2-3	ASSPQGYTDTQY
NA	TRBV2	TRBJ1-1	ASSEKGWGTEAF
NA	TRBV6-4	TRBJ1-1	ASSKDRLNTEAF
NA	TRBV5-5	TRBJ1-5	ASSLVYVRKDQPQH
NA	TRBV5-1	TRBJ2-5	ASSPRGAQETQY
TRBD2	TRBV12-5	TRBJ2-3	ASGAPGGGSDTQY
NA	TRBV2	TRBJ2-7	ASSGGGEQY
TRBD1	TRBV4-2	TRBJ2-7	ASSKSTGVNNEQY
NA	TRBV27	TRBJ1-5	ASSFTVGGTVHNQPQH
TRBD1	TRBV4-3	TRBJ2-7	ASSQDSGTGAHEQY
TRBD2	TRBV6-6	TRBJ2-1	ASSYSIAGGKDEQF
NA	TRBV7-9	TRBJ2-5	ASSFYLETQY
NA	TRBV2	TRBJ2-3	ASKDRGTDTQY
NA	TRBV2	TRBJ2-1	ASSEVVAAPYNEQF
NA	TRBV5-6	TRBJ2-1	ASSPVSASYNEQF
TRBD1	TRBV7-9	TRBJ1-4	ASSRQAQGNNEKLF
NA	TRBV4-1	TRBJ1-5	ASSQGWAQGYQPQH
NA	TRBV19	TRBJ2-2	ASSISGTGELF
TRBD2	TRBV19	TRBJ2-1	ASSRGTSGEQF
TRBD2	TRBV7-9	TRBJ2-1	ASSPPGVSGGAIDEQF
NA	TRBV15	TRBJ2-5	ATSRDRSKTQY
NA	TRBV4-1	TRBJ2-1	ASSQVSGMDEQF
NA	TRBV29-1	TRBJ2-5	SVTLSGGIGETQY
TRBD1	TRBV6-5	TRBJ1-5	ASSPKTGGGQPQH
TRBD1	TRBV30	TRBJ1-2	AWQRQGGAGYT
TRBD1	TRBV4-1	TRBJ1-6	ASSQGQGNGSPLH
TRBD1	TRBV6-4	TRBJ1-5	ASTATGQGYHSNQPQH
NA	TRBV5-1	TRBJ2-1	ASSTGHHYEQF
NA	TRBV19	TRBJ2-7	ASSISTGLYEQY
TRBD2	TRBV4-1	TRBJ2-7	ASSPRTSGFSYEQY
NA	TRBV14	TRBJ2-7	ASSHQGLWEQY
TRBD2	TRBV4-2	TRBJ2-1	ASSQGELAGDYNEQF
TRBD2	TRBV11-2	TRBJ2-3	ASNRAGGDTQY
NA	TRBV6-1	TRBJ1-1	ASSELTGLGTEAF
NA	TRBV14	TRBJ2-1	ASSLTDRQALHDEQF
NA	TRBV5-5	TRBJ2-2	ASSLLGELF
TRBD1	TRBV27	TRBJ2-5	ASSPRGQSPQETQY
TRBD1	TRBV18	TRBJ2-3	ASSPPMGQRILLSTDTQY
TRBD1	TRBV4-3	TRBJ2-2	ASRDLGTGDTGELF
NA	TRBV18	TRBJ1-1	ASSPLTGLNTEAF
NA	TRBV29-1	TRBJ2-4	SAEPGHQFPKNIQY